This TCR beta chain was found in a study of blood T cell repertoires in COVID-19. Across the whole study: Sites across the United States, Italy and Spain contributed samples from acute and convalescent COVID-19.

The authors' processing: Cell counts per sample came from amplifying reference gene primers. Data came from immunoSEQ multiplex PCR; TCRdb stores just in-frame clones and leaves some out. V and J calls and clone size come straight from that table; D and trimming were deduced from the DNA. Here the sample spans fewer than 300,000 clones, 75% to 90% being singletons. Between the trimmed V and J ends, which lost 5 bases and 4 bases, there was a span of 6 bases. The CDR3 contains 12 residues. The germline gives CDR1 MDHEN, CDR2 SYDVKM. Source material: peripheral blood. The rearrangement links TRBV28 to TRBJ2-1; D remains ambiguous. This clonotype was sampled from a woman between 70 and 85 years old with active or convalescent COVID-19. The CDR3, as DNA: TGTGCCAGCAGTCCGGAGTACAATGAGCAGTTCTTC. This sequence encodes CASSPEYNEQFF.